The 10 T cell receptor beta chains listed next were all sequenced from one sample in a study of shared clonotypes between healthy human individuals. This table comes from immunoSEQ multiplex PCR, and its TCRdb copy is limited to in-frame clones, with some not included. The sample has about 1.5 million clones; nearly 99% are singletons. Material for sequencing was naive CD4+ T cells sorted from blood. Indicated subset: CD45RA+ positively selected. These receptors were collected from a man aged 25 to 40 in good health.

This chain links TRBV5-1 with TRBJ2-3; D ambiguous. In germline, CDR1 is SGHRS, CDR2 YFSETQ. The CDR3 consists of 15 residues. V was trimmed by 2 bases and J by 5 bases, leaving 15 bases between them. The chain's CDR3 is CASSFTGLGGDTQYF. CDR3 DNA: TGCGCCAGCAGCTTCACGGGCTTAGGCGGAGATACGCAGTATTTT.

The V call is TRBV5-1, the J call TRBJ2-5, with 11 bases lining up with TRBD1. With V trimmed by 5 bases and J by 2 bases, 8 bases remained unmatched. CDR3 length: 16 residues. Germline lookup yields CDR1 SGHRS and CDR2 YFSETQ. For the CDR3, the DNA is TGCGCCAGCAGGCCCCCCGGGACAGGGGGACAAGAGACCCAGTACTTC. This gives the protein CASRPPGTGGQETQYF.

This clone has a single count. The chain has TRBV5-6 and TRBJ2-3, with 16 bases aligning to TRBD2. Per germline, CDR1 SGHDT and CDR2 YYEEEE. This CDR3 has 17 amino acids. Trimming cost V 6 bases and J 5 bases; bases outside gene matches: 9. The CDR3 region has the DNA TGTGCCAGCACCTCGTTGGGACTAGCGGGAGGGGTAGATACGCAGTATTTT. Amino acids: CASTSLGLAGGVDTQYF.

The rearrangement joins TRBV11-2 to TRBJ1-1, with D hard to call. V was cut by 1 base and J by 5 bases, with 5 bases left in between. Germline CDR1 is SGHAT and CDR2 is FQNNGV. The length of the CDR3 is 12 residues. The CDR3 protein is CASSLVDTEAFF. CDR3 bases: TGTGCCAGCAGCTTAGTGGATACTGAAGCTTTCTTT.

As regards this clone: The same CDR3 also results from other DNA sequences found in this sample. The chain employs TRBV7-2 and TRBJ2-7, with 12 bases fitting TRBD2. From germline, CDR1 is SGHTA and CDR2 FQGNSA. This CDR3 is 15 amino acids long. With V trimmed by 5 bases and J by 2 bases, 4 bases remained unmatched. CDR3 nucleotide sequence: TGTGCCAGCAGCCCACGACTAGCGGGAGCCTACGAGCAGTACTTC. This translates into CASSPRLAGAYEQYF.

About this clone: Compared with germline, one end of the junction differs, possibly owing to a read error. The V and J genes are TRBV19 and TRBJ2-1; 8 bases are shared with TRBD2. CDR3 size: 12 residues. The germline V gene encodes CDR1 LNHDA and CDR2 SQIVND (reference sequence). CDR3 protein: CASSLLGGGLVF. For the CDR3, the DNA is TGTGCCAGTAGTTTACTCGGGGGGGGCTTGGTCTTC.

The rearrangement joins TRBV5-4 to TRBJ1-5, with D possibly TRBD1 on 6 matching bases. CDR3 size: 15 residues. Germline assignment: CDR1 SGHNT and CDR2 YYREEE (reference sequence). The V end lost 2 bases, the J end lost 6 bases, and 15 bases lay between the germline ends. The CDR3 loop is CASSLAPGDGQPQHF. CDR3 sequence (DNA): TGTGCCAGCAGCTTAGCCCCAGGGGACGGTCAGCCCCAGCATTTT.

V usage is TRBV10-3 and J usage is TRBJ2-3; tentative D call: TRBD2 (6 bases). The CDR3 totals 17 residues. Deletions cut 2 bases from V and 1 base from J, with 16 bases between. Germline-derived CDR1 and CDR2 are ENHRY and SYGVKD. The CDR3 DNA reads TGTGCCATCAGTGAGCCTGCCGGAGGGGAGGGCACAGATACGCAGTATTTT. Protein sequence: CAISEPAGGEGTDTQYF.

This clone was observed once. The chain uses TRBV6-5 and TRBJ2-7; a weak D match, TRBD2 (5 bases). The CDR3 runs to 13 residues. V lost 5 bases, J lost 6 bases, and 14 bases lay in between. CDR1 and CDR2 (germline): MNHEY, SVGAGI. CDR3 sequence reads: CASSVIGKGEQYF. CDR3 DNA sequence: TGTGCCAGCAGTGTCATCGGGAAAGGCGAGCAGTACTTC.

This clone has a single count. In DNA, the CDR3 is TGCAGCGTTATGTGGTTCGGGCGTTACTATGGCTACACCTTC. Translating it yields CSVMWFGRYYGYTF. The chain uses TRBV29-1 and TRBJ1-2; no clear D. V lost 5 bases and J lost 3, with 16 bases in between. CDR3 length: 14 residues. Germline CDR1 is SQVTM and CDR2 is ANQGSEA.